The 8 T cell receptor beta chains below come from one sample, sequenced in a study of brain T cells in children with intractable seizures. Here immunoSEQ multiplex PCR was the method, and the copy in TCRdb shows in-frame clones only, minus some. The data contain about 64,000 clones, approximately 95% of them singletons. Sequenced here: peripheral blood, sampled at surgery. The origin of the receptors is a boy under two years old with focal cortical dysplasia and intractable seizures.

This sequence joins TRBV7-2 and TRBJ2-3; D possibly corresponds to TRBD1 (6 bases). Germline values: CDR1 SGHTA, CDR2 FQGNSA. The length of the CDR3 is 16 residues. V lost 1 base and J lost 0, with 11 bases in between. The CDR3 sequence: CASSLDGGLSTDTQYF. CDR3 nucleotide sequence: TGTGCCAGCAGCTTAGATGGGGGCCTTAGCACAGATACGCAGTATTTT.

The V and J genes are TRBV27 and TRBJ2-6; D unresolved. V lost 5 bases and J 1 base, leaving 9 bases between the germline ends. The CDR3 sequence is 15 residues long. Germline-derived CDR1 and CDR2 are MNHEY and SMNVEV (reference sequence). The CDR3 nucleotides are TGTGCCAGCAGTCCCCTCCGGTCTGGGGCCAACGTCCTGACTTTC. Translation gives CASSPLRSGANVLTF.

V gene TRBV7-6 combines with J gene TRBJ2-5; 14 nucleotides align to TRBD2. The V and J ends lost 4 bases and 5 bases, in that order; junction bases with no gene match: 6. This CDR3 contains 16 residues. Per germline, CDR1 SGHVS and CDR2 FNYEAQ. The CDR3 sequence: CASSSRLAGGQETQYF. CDR3 in DNA: TGTGCCAGCAGCTCTAGACTAGCGGGGGGGCAGGAGACCCAGTACTTC. The whole variable domain, remainder taken from reference TRBV7-6 and TRBJ2-5, is GAGVSQSPRYKVTKRGQDVALRCDPISGHVSLYWYRQALGQGPEFLTYFNYEAQQDKSGLPNDRFSAERPEGSISTLTIQRTEQRDSAMYRCASSSRLAGGQETQYFGPGTRLLVL.

CDR3 residues: CASSQVSGSGGYTF. The CDR3 DNA reads TGCGCCAGCAGCCAAGTGTCAGGCTCGGGTGGCTACACCTTC. The rearrangement joins TRBV4-1 to TRBJ1-2, with no clear D. V was shortened by 1 base and J by 7 bases, with 13 bases between the two germline ends. Germline V gives CDR1 MGHRA, CDR2 YSYEKL. The CDR3 extends over 14 amino acids.

The V gene is TRBV4-3, the J gene TRBJ2-3, with D perhaps matching TRBD1 (6 bases). The CDR3 spans 15 residues. CDR1 is LGHNA, CDR2 YSLEER, per germline. V lost 0 bases and J lost 2, with 9 bases in between. DNA for the CDR3: TGCGCCAGCAGCCAAGATTTGGGACACACAGATACGCAGTATTTT. This sequence encodes CASSQDLGHTDTQYF.

The gene calls are TRBV4-3 and TRBJ1-5; D possibly corresponds to TRBD1 (5 bases). In germline, CDR1 is LGHNA, CDR2 YSLEER. V lost 0 bases, J lost 7 bases, and 22 bases lay in between. This CDR3 region has 18 residues. This CDR3 is CASSQDRIFGGVSQPQHF. The DNA for the CDR3 is TGCGCCAGCAGCCAAGATAGAATATTTGGAGGGGTCAGCCAGCCCCAGCATTTT.

V gene TRBV4-2 combines with J gene TRBJ1-1; the D is unclear. The CDR3 length is 13 residues. Germline CDR1 is LGHNA and CDR2 is YNFKEQ. Trimming pared 6 bases from V and 1 base from J, leaving 9 bases between. The CDR3 sequence: CASRPTRNTEAFF. CDR3 nucleotide sequence: TGTGCCAGCAGACCCACAAGGAACACTGAAGCTTTCTTT.

J is TRBJ2-1 and V is TRBV6-1, with 8 positions matching TRBD1. J lost 5 bases, V lost 10 bases, and 7 bases had no gene match. The CDR3 consists of 13 residues. In germline, CDR1 is MNHNS, CDR2 SASEGT. The CDR3 is CATVTGVNNEQFF. The DNA of the CDR3 is TGTGCCACCGTGACAGGGGTAAACAATGAGCAGTTCTTC.